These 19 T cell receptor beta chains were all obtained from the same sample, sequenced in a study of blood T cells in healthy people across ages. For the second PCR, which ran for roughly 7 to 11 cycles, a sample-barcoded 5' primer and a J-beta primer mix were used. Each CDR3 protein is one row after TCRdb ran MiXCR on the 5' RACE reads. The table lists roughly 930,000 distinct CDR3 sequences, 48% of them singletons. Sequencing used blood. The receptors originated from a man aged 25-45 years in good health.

The CDR3 region is CSAGRPIRDTQYF. DNA of the CDR3: TGCAGTGCCGGACGACCCATCCGAGATACGCAGTATTTT. The rearrangement links TRBV20-1 to TRBJ2-3; D not certain. The CDR3 consists of 13 residues. V lost 6 bases, J lost 5 bases, and 15 bases lay in between. The germline V gene encodes CDR1 DFQATT and CDR2 SNEGSKA (reference sequence).

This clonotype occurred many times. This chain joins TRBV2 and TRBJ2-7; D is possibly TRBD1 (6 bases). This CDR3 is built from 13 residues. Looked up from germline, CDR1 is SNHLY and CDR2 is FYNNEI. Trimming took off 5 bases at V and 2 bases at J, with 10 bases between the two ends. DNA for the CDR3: TGTGCCAGCAGTTTCGGACAGCCCTACGAGCAGTACTTC. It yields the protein CASSFGQPYEQYF.

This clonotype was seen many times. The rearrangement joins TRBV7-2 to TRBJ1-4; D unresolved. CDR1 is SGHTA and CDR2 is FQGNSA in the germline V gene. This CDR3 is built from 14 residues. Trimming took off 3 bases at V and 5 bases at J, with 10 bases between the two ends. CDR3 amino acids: CASSLALKNEKLFF. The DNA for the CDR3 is TGTGCCAGCAGCTTGGCACTGAAGAATGAAAAACTGTTTTTT.

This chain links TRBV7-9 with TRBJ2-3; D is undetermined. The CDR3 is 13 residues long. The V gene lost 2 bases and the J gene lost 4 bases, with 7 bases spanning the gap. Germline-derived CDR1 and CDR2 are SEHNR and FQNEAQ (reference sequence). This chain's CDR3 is CASSLINADTQYF. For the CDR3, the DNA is TGTGCCAGCAGCTTAATCAACGCAGATACGCAGTATTTT. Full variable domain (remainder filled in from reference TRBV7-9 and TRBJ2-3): DTGVSQNPRHKITKRGQNVTFRCDPISEHNRLYWYRQTLGQGPEFLTYFQNEAQLEKSRLLSDRFSAERPKGSFSTLEIQRTEQGDSAMYLCASSLINADTQYFGPGTRLTVL.

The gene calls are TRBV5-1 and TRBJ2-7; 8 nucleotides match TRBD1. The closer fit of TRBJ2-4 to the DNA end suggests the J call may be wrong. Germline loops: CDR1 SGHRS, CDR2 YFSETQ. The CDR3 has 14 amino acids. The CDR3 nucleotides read TGCGCCAGCAGCTCACAGGGGGGAGTGGACATTCAGTACTTC. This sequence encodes CASSSQGGVDIQYF.

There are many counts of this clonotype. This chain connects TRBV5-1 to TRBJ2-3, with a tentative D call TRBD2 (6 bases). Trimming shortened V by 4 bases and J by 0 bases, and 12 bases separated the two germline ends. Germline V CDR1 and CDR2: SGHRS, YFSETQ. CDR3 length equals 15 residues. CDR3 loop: CASSPGGTSTDTQYF. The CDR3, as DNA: TGCGCCAGCAGCCCCGGGGGAACTAGCACAGATACGCAGTATTTT.

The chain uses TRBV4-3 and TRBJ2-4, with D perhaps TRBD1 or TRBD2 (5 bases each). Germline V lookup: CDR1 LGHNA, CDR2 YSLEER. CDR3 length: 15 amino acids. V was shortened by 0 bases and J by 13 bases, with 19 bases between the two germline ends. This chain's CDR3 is CASSQDGDLTGGQYF. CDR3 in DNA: TGCGCCAGCAGCCAAGACGGGGATCTCACAGGTGGGCAGTACTTC.

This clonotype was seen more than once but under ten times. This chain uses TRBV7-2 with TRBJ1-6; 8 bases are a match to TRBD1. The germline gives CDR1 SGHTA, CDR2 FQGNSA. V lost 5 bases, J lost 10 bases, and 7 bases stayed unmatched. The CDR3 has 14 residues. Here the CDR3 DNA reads TGTGCCAGCAGCACGGCCAGGGGGCAATCACCCCTCCACTTT. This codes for CASSTARGQSPLHF.

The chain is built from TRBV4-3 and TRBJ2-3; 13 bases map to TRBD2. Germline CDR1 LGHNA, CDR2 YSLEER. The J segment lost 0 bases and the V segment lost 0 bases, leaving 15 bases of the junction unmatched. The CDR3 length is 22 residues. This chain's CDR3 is CASSQEGLGGLAGPVSTDTQYF. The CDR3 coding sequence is TGCGCCAGCAGCCAAGAGGGGTTGGGGGGACTAGCGGGGCCGGTTAGCACAGATACGCAGTATTTT.

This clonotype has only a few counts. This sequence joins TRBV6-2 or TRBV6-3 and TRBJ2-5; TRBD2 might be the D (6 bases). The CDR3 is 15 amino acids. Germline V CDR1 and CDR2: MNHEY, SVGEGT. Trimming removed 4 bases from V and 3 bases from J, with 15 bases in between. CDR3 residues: CASSLLAALEETQYF. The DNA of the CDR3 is TGTGCCAGCAGTTTGTTAGCGGCCCTCGAAGAGACCCAGTACTTC.

CDR3 region: CSPRGPSNEQFF. In DNA, the CDR3 is TGCAGCCCGAGGGGACCCTCAAATGAGCAGTTCTTC. This chain uses TRBV20-1 with TRBJ2-1; tentatively, D is TRBD1 or TRBD2 (5 bases each). The length of the CDR3 is 12 residues. CDR1 and CDR2 (germline): DFQATT, SNEGSKA (reference sequence).

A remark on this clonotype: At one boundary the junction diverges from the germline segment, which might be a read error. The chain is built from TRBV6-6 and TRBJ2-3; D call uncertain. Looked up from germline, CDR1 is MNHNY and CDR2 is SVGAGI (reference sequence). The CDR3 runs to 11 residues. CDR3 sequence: CASRGTDTRYF. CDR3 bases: TGTGCCAGCAGAGGCACAGATACGCGGTATTTT.

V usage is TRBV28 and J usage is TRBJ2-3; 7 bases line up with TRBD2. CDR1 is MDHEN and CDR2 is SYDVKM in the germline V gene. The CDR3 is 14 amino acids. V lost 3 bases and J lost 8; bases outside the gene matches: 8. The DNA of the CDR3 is TGTGCCAGCAGTTTGGGACTACCCCCCCGTACGCAGTATTTT. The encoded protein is CASSLGLPPRTQYF.

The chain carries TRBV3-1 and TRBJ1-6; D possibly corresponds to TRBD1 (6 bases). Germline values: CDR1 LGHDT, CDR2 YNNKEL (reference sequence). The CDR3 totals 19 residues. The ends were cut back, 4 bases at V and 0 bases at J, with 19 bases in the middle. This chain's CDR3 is CASSRGPPQGSSYNSPLHF. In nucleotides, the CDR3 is TGTGCCAGCAGCCGGGGCCCCCCCCAGGGGAGCTCCTATAATTCACCCCTCCACTTT.

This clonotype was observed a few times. CDR3 amino acids: CASSQETGVLYNEQFF. The CDR3 nucleotides are TGTGCCAGCAGCCAGGAGACGGGGGTCTTATACAATGAGCAGTTCTTC. The V gene is TRBV4-2, the J gene TRBJ2-1; TRBD2 might be the D (6 bases). There are 16 residues in the CDR3. Germline loops: CDR1 LGHNA, CDR2 YNFKEQ. V dropped 3 bases and J dropped 4 bases, with 16 bases sitting between them.

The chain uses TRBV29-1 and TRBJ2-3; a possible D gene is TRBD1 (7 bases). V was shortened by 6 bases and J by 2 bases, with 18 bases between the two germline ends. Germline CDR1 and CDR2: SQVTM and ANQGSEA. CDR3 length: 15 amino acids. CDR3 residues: CSVARQGGYTDTQYF. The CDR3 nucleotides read TGCAGCGTCGCTAGGCAGGGGGGATACACAGATACGCAGTATTTT.

The CDR3 sequence: CASSNIFQSTMATPF. The CDR3 DNA is TGTGCCAGCAGTAATATCTTCCAGTCAACTATGGCTACACCTTTC. The chain couples TRBV21-1 to TRBJ1-2. TRBV21-1 is designated a pseudogene. This CDR3 is built from 15 residues.

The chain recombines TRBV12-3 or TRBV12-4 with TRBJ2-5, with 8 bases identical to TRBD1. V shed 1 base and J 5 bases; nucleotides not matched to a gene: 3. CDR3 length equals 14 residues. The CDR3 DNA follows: TGTGCCAGCAGTTTAGGGACAGGGCGTGAGACCCAGTACTTC. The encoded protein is CASSLGTGRETQYF.

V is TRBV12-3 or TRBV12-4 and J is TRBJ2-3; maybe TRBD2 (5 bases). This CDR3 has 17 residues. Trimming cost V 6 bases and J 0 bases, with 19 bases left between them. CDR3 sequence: CASSPDLGRTSTDTQYF. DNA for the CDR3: TGTGCCAGCAGCCCAGACTTGGGCAGGACTAGCACAGATACGCAGTATTTT.